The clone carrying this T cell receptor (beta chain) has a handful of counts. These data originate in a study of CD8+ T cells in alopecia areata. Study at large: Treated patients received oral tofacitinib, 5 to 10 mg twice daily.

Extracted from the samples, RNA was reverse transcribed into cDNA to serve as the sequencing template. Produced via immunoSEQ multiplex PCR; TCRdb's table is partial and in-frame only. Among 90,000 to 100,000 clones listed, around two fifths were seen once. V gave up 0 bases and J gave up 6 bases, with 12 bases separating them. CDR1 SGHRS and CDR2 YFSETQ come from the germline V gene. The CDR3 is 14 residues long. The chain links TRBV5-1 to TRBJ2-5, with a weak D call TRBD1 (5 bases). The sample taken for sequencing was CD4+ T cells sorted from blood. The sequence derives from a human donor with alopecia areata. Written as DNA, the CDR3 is TGCGCCAGCAGCTTGGGTCAGGGAACCCAGACCCAGTACTTC. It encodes CASSLGQGTQTQYF.